The 32 T cell receptor beta chains presented below share a single source sample, sequenced in a study of cytomegalovirus exposure and HLA in healthy donors. The study ran its PCR with 60 Vbeta and 13 Jbeta primers. Profiling relied on immunoSEQ multiplex PCR, and the TCRdb table lists in-frame clones only, not all of them. Among more than 150,000 clones listed, roughly three quarters were seen once. Sample: PBMCs. Receptor source: a woman in her fifties or sixties in good health and CMV-seropositive.

This chain connects TRBV5-4 to TRBJ2-3; tentatively, D is TRBD1 (6 bases). CDR1 and CDR2 from the germline V gene are SGHNT and YYREEE (reference sequence). V was clipped by 3 bases and J by 1 base, with 12 bases between them. The CDR3 extends over 15 amino acids. This CDR3 reads CASSSKGERTDTQYF. The CDR3 coding sequence is TGTGCCAGCAGCTCGAAGGGGGAGCGCACAGATACGCAGTATTTT.

The chain carries TRBV4-1 and TRBJ2-3; the D gene is possibly TRBD1 (5 bases). V was pared by 2 bases and J by 2 bases, with 11 bases between. Per the germline V gene, CDR1 is MGHRA and CDR2 is YSYEKL. The CDR3 loop spans 15 amino acids. The DNA of the CDR3 is TGCGCCAGCAGCCAATATCAGACAGACACAGATACGCAGTATTTT. This encodes CASSQYQTDTDTQYF.

This clone was picked up a small number of times. This chain links TRBV5-1 with TRBJ2-5; maybe TRBD2 (5 bases). The CDR3 contains 14 residues. V was pared by 1 base and J by 3 bases, with 10 bases between. Looked up from germline, CDR1 is SGHRS and CDR2 is YFSETQ. The CDR3 loop is CASSLNPGEETQYF. The CDR3 DNA reads as TGCGCCAGCAGCTTGAACCCCGGGGAAGAGACCCAGTACTTC.

The chain links TRBV7-9 to TRBJ2-3; D is possibly TRBD2 (7 bases). The CDR3 has 16 amino acids. Germline lookup yields CDR1 SEHNR and CDR2 FQNEAQ (reference sequence). Trimming cost V 2 bases and J 3 bases, with 15 bases left between them. CDR3 nucleotide sequence: TGTGCCAGCAGCTTACAAGGGGGGGCCGGTACAGATACGCAGTATTTT. Translated, it gives CASSLQGGAGTDTQYF.

The J gene is TRBJ1-2, the V gene TRBV21-1. TRBV21-1 is a documented pseudogene. CDR3 size: 16 residues. The CDR3 sequence: CASSKEDGGVNYGYTF. The CDR3 DNA is TGTGCCAGCAGCAAAGAGGATGGGGGGGTCAACTATGGCTACACCTTC.

This clone showed up just once. The V and J genes are TRBV28 and TRBJ1-4; 7 bases match TRBD1. J gave up 7 bases and V 3 bases, and 5 bases lay outside the gene matches. CDR1 is MDHEN, CDR2 SYDVKM, per germline. The CDR3 is made up of 14 amino acids. The CDR3 region is CASSLPTGREKLFF. CDR3 sequence (DNA): TGTGCCAGCAGTTTGCCGACAGGGCGTGAAAAACTGTTTTTT.

The chain recombines TRBV6-6 with TRBJ2-5; 9 bases line up with TRBD1. V lost 2 bases and J lost 3; bases outside the gene matches: 4. Germline lookup yields CDR1 MNHNY and CDR2 SVGAGI (reference sequence). CDR3 length equals 15 residues. The CDR3 sequence is CASSYRDRAEETQYF. CDR3 bases: TGTGCCAGCAGTTACCGGGACAGGGCTGAAGAGACCCAGTACTTC.

The chain couples TRBV5-1 to TRBJ2-1, with 14 bases lining up with TRBD2. The CDR3 loop spans 15 amino acids. The germline V gene encodes CDR1 SGHRS and CDR2 YFSETQ. The V and J ends lost 0 bases and 12 bases, in that order; junction bases with no gene match: 5. The CDR3 reads CASSLEGTSGSGQFF. The CDR3 DNA sequence: TGCGCCAGCAGCTTGGAAGGGACTAGCGGGAGCGGGCAGTTCTTC.

The rearrangement uses TRBV5-8 and TRBJ2-1; D not resolved. Germline CDR1 and CDR2: SGHTS and YDEGEE. The CDR3 is 11 amino acids. The ends were cut back, 0 bases at V and 9 bases at J, with 4 bases in the middle. CDR3 region: CASSLASEQFF. In nucleotides, the CDR3 is TGTGCCAGCAGCTTGGCATCTGAGCAGTTCTTC.

This rearrangement joins TRBV28 to TRBJ1-5; D uncertain. Looked up from germline, CDR1 is MDHEN and CDR2 is SYDVKM. The CDR3 has 14 amino acids. V was pared by 3 bases and J by 5 bases, with 11 bases between. The CDR3 sequence is CASSLPGRHQPQHF. For the CDR3, the DNA is TGTGCCAGCAGTTTGCCCGGCAGGCATCAGCCCCAGCATTTT.

The rearrangement links TRBV19 to TRBJ2-1; 10 bases are a match to TRBD2. Germline CDR1 and CDR2: LNHDA and SQIVND (reference sequence). The CDR3 totals 17 residues. Trimming cost V 2 bases and J 4 bases; bases outside gene matches: 8. The CDR3 loop is CASSIILAGASYNEQFF. The CDR3 DNA reads as TGTGCCAGTAGTATAATCCTAGCGGGAGCTTCTTACAATGAGCAGTTCTTC.

The V call is TRBV7-9, the J call TRBJ1-5; tentatively, D is TRBD1 (6 bases). There are 14 residues in the CDR3. V was pared by 6 bases and J by 3 bases, with 12 bases between. Germline V lookup: CDR1 SEHNR, CDR2 FQNEAQ (reference sequence). In DNA form, the CDR3 reads TGTGCCAGCAGTCAGGGGTATAACAATCAGCCCCAGCATTTT. Translation gives CASSQGYNNQPQHF.

V gene TRBV7-2 combines with J gene TRBJ2-3; no definite D call. This CDR3 contains 15 residues. The germline CDR1 and CDR2 sequences are SGHTA and FQGNSA. Trimming pared 5 bases from V and 6 bases from J, leaving 18 bases between. The CDR3 DNA reads as TGTGCCAGCAGCCAGTTTTTGGGCACCCCGGATACGCAGTATTTT. Protein: CASSQFLGTPDTQYF.

This clone was observed a handful of times. The rearrangement joins TRBV6-1 to TRBJ1-1; TRBD1 is a possible D gene (5 bases). Germline CDR1 and CDR2: MNHNS and SASEGT. V shed 8 bases and J shed 1 base, with 11 bases lying between them. CDR3 length equals 13 residues. As DNA, the CDR3 is TGTGCCAGCTCCACCGGGGGGAACACTGAAGCTTTCTTT. Translated, it gives CASSTGGNTEAFF.

The DNA of the CDR3 is TGTGCCAGCAGCTTCGACAGGGCCTCTGGAAACACCATATATTTT. As protein: CASSFDRASGNTIYF. V usage is TRBV11-3 and J usage is TRBJ1-3; 7 positions match TRBD1. CDR1 SGHNT and CDR2 YENEEA come from the germline V gene. V was pared by 3 bases and J by 0 bases, with 2 bases of the junction left unmatched. This CDR3 spans 15 amino acids. The variable domain in full, with the rest retrieved from reference TRBV11-3 and TRBJ1-3, is EAGVVQSPRYKIIEKKQPVAFWCNPISGHNTLYWYLQNLGQGPELLIRYENEEAVDDSQLPKDRFSAERLKGVDSTLKIQPAELGDSAVYLCASSFDRASGNTIYFGEGSWLTVV.

V is TRBV14 and J is TRBJ2-5; D possibly corresponds to TRBD1 (6 bases). Germline V gene sequence: CDR1 SGHDN, CDR2 FVKESK. V was cut by 1 base and J by 1 base, with 22 bases left in between. This CDR3 is built from 19 residues. CDR3 residues: CASSQVWQGWLSFQETQYF. The DNA for the CDR3 is TGTGCCAGCAGCCAAGTGTGGCAGGGGTGGCTAAGTTTCCAAGAGACCCAGTACTTC.

V and J are TRBV11-1 and TRBJ2-2; TRBD2 might be the D (5 bases). The CDR3 runs to 15 residues. Germline-derived CDR1 and CDR2 are SGHAT and FQDESV (reference sequence). Trimming took off 7 bases at V and 2 bases at J, with 14 bases between the two ends. Here the CDR3 reads CASTLRTGNTGELFF. CDR3 sequence (DNA): TGTGCCAGCACCCTTCGGACTGGAAACACCGGGGAGCTGTTTTTT.

The chain is built from TRBV18 and TRBJ1-1; a possible D gene is TRBD1 (5 bases). The CDR3 runs 14 residues. The germline V and J ends were trimmed by 2 bases and 3 bases, with 10 bases remaining between them. Germline-derived CDR1 and CDR2 are KGHSH and LQKENI. The CDR3 loop reads CASSPGLRDTEAFF. CDR3 sequence (DNA): TGTGCCAGCTCACCAGGCCTCAGGGACACTGAAGCTTTCTTT.

This clone came up a few times. The chain has TRBV11-2 and TRBJ1-1, with 7 bases fitting TRBD1. In germline, CDR1 is SGHAT, CDR2 FQNNGV. V lost 5 bases and J lost 6; bases outside the gene matches: 12. This CDR3 comprises 15 residues. The CDR3: CASSRNRGSPAEAFF. The DNA for the CDR3 is TGTGCCAGCAGCCGCAACAGGGGCAGTCCCGCTGAAGCTTTCTTT.

As for this clone: The junction departs from germline at one end; a sequencing error may be responsible. The J gene is TRBJ2-6, the V gene TRBV7-8; TRBD1 is a possible D gene (5 bases). The CDR3 is 15 amino acids. Germline V gene sequence: CDR1 SGHVS, CDR2 FQNEAQ. The CDR3 sequence is CASSLGNSGANGLTF. The CDR3, as DNA: TGTGCCAGCAGCTTAGGGAACTCTGGGGCCAACGGCCTGACTTTC.

This clone turned up a few times. The chain couples TRBV19 to TRBJ1-4; 7 bases line up with TRBD1. The ends lost 3 bases at V and 7 bases at J; junction bases unmatched: 8. The CDR3 loop spans 15 amino acids. Germline V gives CDR1 LNHDA, CDR2 SQIVND (reference sequence). The CDR3 DNA follows: TGTGCCAGTAGTATCAGGGGGACGGCGGGTGAAAAACTGTTTTTT. Its translation is CASSIRGTAGEKLFF.

The CDR3 loop is CASSSQPAGAEAFF. CDR3 DNA: TGTGCCAGCAGCTCCCAGCCAGCCGGAGCTGAAGCTTTCTTT. The chain is built from TRBV7-3 and TRBJ1-1, with no clear D. The CDR3 consists of 14 residues. Trimming left V 4 bases short and J 6 bases short, with 15 bases between. Germline V gives CDR1 SGHTA, CDR2 FQGTGA. Filled out from reference TRBV7-3 and TRBJ1-1, the complete variable domain reads GAGVSQTPSNKVTEKGKYVELRCDPISGHTALYWYRQSLGQGPEFLIYFQGTGAADDSGLPNDRFFAVRPEGSVSTLKIQRTERGDSAVYLCASSSQPAGAEAFFGQGTRLTVV.

This sequence joins TRBV2 and TRBJ2-1; a possible D gene is TRBD2 (6 bases). V lost 1 base to trimming and J lost 9 bases, with 13 bases between them. Germline CDR1 SNHLY, CDR2 FYNNEI. The CDR3 extends over 14 amino acids. The CDR3 protein is CASSEGDSFFEQFF. In nucleotides, the CDR3 is TGTGCCAGCAGTGAAGGGGACTCTTTTTTTGAGCAGTTCTTC. Complete variable domain (other parts from reference TRBV2 and TRBJ2-1): EPEVTQTPSHQVTQMGQEVILRCVPISNHLYFYWYRQILGQKVEFLVSFYNNEISEKSEIFDDQFSVERPDGSNFTLKIRSTKLEDSAMYFCASSEGDSFFEQFFGPGTRLTVL.

Notes on this clone: Other DNA sequences in this sample translate to the same CDR3. V is TRBV5-6 and J is TRBJ1-5; perhaps TRBD1 as D (5 bases). The CDR3 length is 16 residues. Germline V gives CDR1 SGHDT, CDR2 YYEEEE. V was trimmed by 0 bases and J by 0 bases, leaving 10 bases between them. The CDR3 DNA reads TGTGCCAGCAGCTTGGGCGGGGGGAATAGCAATCAGCCCCAGCATTTT. Its protein product is CASSLGGGNSNQPQHF.

As for this clone: Distinct nucleotide sequences in the sample also encode this CDR3. The V call is TRBV7-9, the J call TRBJ2-5, with D hard to call. CDR3 size: 14 residues. Trimming cost V 1 base and J 5 bases, with 11 bases left between them. Germline V lookup: CDR1 SEHNR, CDR2 FQNEAQ (reference sequence). CDR3 DNA sequence: TGTGCCAGCAGCTTAGGTTTAGCTGGTGAGACCCAGTACTTC. Translating gives CASSLGLAGETQYF.

CDR3 region: CASSRLGQDNYGYTF. For the CDR3, the DNA is TGTGCCAGCAGTAGACTGGGACAGGATAACTATGGCTACACCTTC. V is TRBV2 and J is TRBJ1-2; 8 nucleotides line up with TRBD1. J lost 1 base, V lost 5 bases, and 6 bases had no gene match. CDR1 and CDR2 (germline): SNHLY, FYNNEI. This CDR3 is built from 15 residues. Full variable domain (remainder filled in from reference TRBV2 and TRBJ1-2): EPEVTQTPSHQVTQMGQEVILRCVPISNHLYFYWYRQILGQKVEFLVSFYNNEISEKSEIFDDQFSVERPDGSNFTLKIRSTKLEDSAMYFCASSRLGQDNYGYTFGSGTRLTVV.

This clone was seen only once. The rearrangement links TRBV10-3 to TRBJ1-1; 9 bases are shared with TRBD1. Germline CDR1 and CDR2: ENHRY and SYGVKD. V dropped 10 bases and J dropped 5; count of bases not matched to a gene: 8. This CDR3 comprises 13 residues. CDR3 coding DNA: TGTGCCACGCAACAGGGGGCTCGAACTGAAGCTTTCTTT. It encodes CATQQGARTEAFF.

The rearrangement joins TRBV5-4 to TRBJ2-7; D ambiguous. CDR1 is SGHNT and CDR2 is YYREEE in the germline V gene (reference sequence). The CDR3 runs to 13 residues. V was clipped by 4 bases and J by 3 bases, with 11 bases between them. Written as DNA, the CDR3 is TGTGCCAGCAGCACCAACTTAGACTACGAGCAGTACTTC. Its protein product is CASSTNLDYEQYF.

The DNA of the CDR3 is TGCGCCAGCAGTATAGAGCGAGAGACAGATACGCAGTATTTT. This encodes CASSIERETDTQYF. The rearrangement uses TRBV4-3 and TRBJ2-3; D gene unclear. Germline CDR1 is LGHNA and CDR2 is YSLEER. V lost 6 bases, J lost 3 bases, and 13 bases lay in between. This CDR3 is built from 14 residues.

The V and J genes are TRBV19 and TRBJ1-6; D uncertain. CDR1 and CDR2 (germline): LNHDA, SQIVND (reference sequence). The CDR3 spans 17 residues. Trimming stripped 5 bases from V and 8 bases from J, with 22 bases between. CDR3 residues: CASSSRPTSGSYSPLHF. Here the CDR3 DNA reads TGTGCCAGTAGTTCCCGACCGACGAGCGGCTCGTATTCACCCCTCCACTTT.

The chain has TRBV7-2 and TRBJ2-7; TRBD1 matches at 8 bases. This CDR3 region has 15 residues. V shed 5 bases, J shed 1 base, and the junction held 7 bases outside the gene matches. The germline CDR1 and CDR2 sequences are SGHTA and FQGNSA. CDR3 sequence reads: CASSIFGTGSYEQYF. The CDR3 nucleotides read TGTGCCAGCAGCATATTCGGGACAGGATCCTACGAGCAGTACTTC.

This chain connects TRBV2 to TRBJ1-1; TRBD1 might be the D (5 bases). The CDR3 is 17 residues long. V was clipped by 4 bases and J by 1 base, with 19 bases between them. Germline lookup yields CDR1 SNHLY and CDR2 FYNNEI. CDR3 sequence (DNA): TGTGCCAGCAGTGGTCTCCCGGGACTCTGGGCGAACACTGAAGCTTTCTTT. Its protein product is CASSGLPGLWANTEAFF.